The 10 T cell receptor beta chains presented below share a single source sample, sequenced in a study of blood T cell repertoires in COVID-19. Sequencing was performed with immunoSEQ multiplex PCR; in TCRdb, only in-frame clones are kept and a portion is missing. The data hold nearly 200,000 clones, with roughly 80% observed a single time. Input material: peripheral blood. The receptors originated from a human donor in a cohort sampled during active COVID-19.

A note on this clone: The sample contains more than one DNA sequence encoding this CDR3. The chain carries TRBV7-2 and TRBJ2-1, with a tentative D call TRBD1 (6 bases). Germline V gives CDR1 SGHTA, CDR2 FQGNSA. This CDR3 contains 13 residues. Trimming removed 1 base from V and 8 bases from J, with 9 bases in between. The CDR3 DNA follows: TGTGCCAGCAGCTTAGTCTCAGGGGATGAGCAGTTCTTC. Translating gives CASSLVSGDEQFF.

This chain joins TRBV5-1 and TRBJ2-2; D perhaps matches TRBD2 (6 bases). The V gene's germline CDR1 is SGHRS and CDR2 YFSETQ. V dropped 3 bases and J dropped 4 bases, with 16 bases sitting between them. There are 16 residues in the CDR3. CDR3 bases: TGCGCCAGCAGCTATCGTGGTAGCGGCACCACCGGGGAGCTGTTTTTT. Its protein product is CASSYRGSGTTGELFF.

The chain carries TRBV19 and TRBJ2-3; 8 nucleotides line up with TRBD1. The V gene end was trimmed by 5 bases and the J gene end by 1 base; junction bases not matched to a gene: 11. This CDR3 has 17 amino acids. Germline loops: CDR1 LNHDA, CDR2 SQIVND (reference sequence). The CDR3 DNA is TGTGCCAGTAGTGACCGATACGTGGGACAGGGCACAGATACGCAGTATTTT. Its protein product is CASSDRYVGQGTDTQYF.

The chain couples TRBV7-9 to TRBJ2-3; tentative D call: TRBD1 (6 bases). Trimming removed 5 bases from V and 6 bases from J, with 15 bases in between. The germline V gene has CDR1 SEHNR and CDR2 FQNEAQ (reference sequence). The CDR3 consists of 14 residues. This chain's CDR3 is CASSLGAVGDTQYF. For the CDR3, the DNA is TGTGCCAGCAGCCTGGGGGCAGTCGGTGATACGCAGTATTTT.

V usage is TRBV21-1 and J usage is TRBJ1-5. TRBV21-1 is classified as a pseudogene. This CDR3 spans 16 amino acids. In DNA, the CDR3 is TGTGCCAGCAGCCGCAGGAGGGAGGAAGGCAATCAGCCCCAGCATTTT. Its protein is CASSRRREEGNQPQHF.

The V call is TRBV11-2, the J call TRBJ2-7; a weak D match, TRBD2 (6 bases). Trimming shortened V by 5 bases and J by 2 bases, and 13 bases separated the two germline ends. Germline CDR1 is SGHAT and CDR2 is FQNNGV. The CDR3 contains 14 residues. CDR3 protein: CASSHRLEPYEQYF. CDR3 bases: TGTGCCAGCAGCCACCGACTAGAACCCTACGAGCAGTACTTC.

The chain employs TRBV9 and TRBJ2-5; weak D call: TRBD1 (6 bases). Trimming pared 2 bases from V and 2 bases from J, leaving 19 bases between. The CDR3 covers 17 residues. Germline-derived CDR1 and CDR2 are SGDLS and YYNGEE. The CDR3 nucleotides are TGTGCCAGCAGCGTGGGGCAGGGGACCTCCCTTCAAGAGACCCAGTACTTC. Residues: CASSVGQGTSLQETQYF.

The chain has TRBV30 and TRBJ1-4; D not resolved. CDR3 length: 16 residues. The V and J ends lost 4 bases and 0 bases respectively, with 15 bases between them. Germline CDR1 is GTSNPN and CDR2 is SVGIG (reference sequence). The CDR3 region is CAWNPGNIATNEKLFF. CDR3 nucleotides: TGTGCCTGGAATCCGGGGAACATTGCAACTAATGAAAAACTGTTTTTT.

The gene calls are TRBV13 and TRBJ2-1; the D is unclear. V lost 2 bases, J lost 4 bases, and 6 bases lay in between. The V gene's germline CDR1 is PRHDT and CDR2 FYEKMQ (reference sequence). The CDR3 sequence is 13 residues long. The CDR3 DNA reads TGTGCCAGCAGCTTATTCAGTTACAATGAGCAGTTCTTC. Residues: CASSLFSYNEQFF.

This chain links TRBV7-3 with TRBJ1-6; 9 positions match TRBD1. CDR3 length equals 15 residues. Germline CDR1 and CDR2: SGHTA and FQGTGA. V lost 4 bases, J lost 10 bases, and 8 bases stayed unmatched. The CDR3: CASSSGTGSGSPLHF. CDR3 sequence (DNA): TGTGCCAGCAGCTCGGGGACAGGGTCTGGGTCACCCCTCCACTTT.